One sample yielded the 10 T cell receptor beta chains listed below, sequenced in a study of early T cells in non-severe SARS-CoV-2 infection. TCRdb processed the 5' RACE reads anew with MiXCR; each CDR3 protein has one entry. Among about 47,000 distinct CDR3 sequences listed, about a tenth were seen once. This sample comprised whole blood, obtained at baseline. These receptors all stem from an adult who was a healthcare worker with PCR-confirmed SARS-CoV-2 infection or an uninfected control (not recorded which).

This clonotype was counted at least ten times. The chain has TRBV10-3 and TRBJ2-3; D is uncertain. With 4 bases removed from V and 0 bases from J, the gap between germline ends came to 8 bases. The CDR3 length is 14 residues. CDR1 is ENHRY and CDR2 is SYGVKD in the germline V gene. The CDR3 DNA is TGTGCCATCAGTGGCAGCTCTAGCACAGATACGCAGTATTTT. Translated, it gives CAISGSSSTDTQYF.

This clonotype appeared many times. The genes are TRBV2 and TRBJ2-3; D call uncertain. Trimming removed 5 bases from V and 3 bases from J, with 15 bases in between. Germline V gene sequence: CDR1 SNHLY, CDR2 FYNNEI. The CDR3 loop spans 15 amino acids. CDR3 nucleotide sequence: TGTGCCAGCAGTTCTCTGCCTTGGCGTACAGATACGCAGTATTTT. Protein: CASSSLPWRTDTQYF.

In this sample, this clonotype turned up a few times. The chain combines TRBV11-2 with TRBJ2-1; 9 bases are a match to TRBD2. The germline V gene encodes CDR1 SGHAT and CDR2 FQNNGV. The V and J ends lost 5 bases and 2 bases, in that order; junction bases with no gene match: 4. The CDR3 has 15 residues. The CDR3 sequence is CASSLSGSAYNEQFF. CDR3 coding DNA: TGTGCCAGCAGCCTTAGCGGGAGCGCCTACAATGAGCAGTTCTTC.

The chain links TRBV5-1 to TRBJ2-3; the match to TRBD1 covers 7 bases. The germline V gene has CDR1 SGHRS and CDR2 YFSETQ. This CDR3 region has 14 residues. V trimming: 4 bases; J trimming: 3 bases; junction bases outside the gene matches: 5. For the CDR3, the DNA is TGCGCCAGCAGCCCCGGACAGGAGACAGATACGCAGTATTTT. Translating gives CASSPGQETDTQYF.

The chain uses TRBV12-3 or TRBV12-4 and TRBJ1-1; weak D call: TRBD1 (5 bases). Trimming took off 7 bases at V and 0 bases at J, with 12 bases between the two ends. This CDR3 has 14 amino acids. The CDR3 reads CASTPRGLNTEAFF. The CDR3 nucleotides read TGTGCCAGCACCCCCCGGGGACTGAACACTGAAGCTTTCTTT.

This clonotype has more than one count but fewer than ten. The chain is built from TRBV20-1 and TRBJ2-6, with a tentative D call TRBD2 (6 bases). The V gene lost 3 bases and the J gene lost 2 bases, with 11 bases spanning the gap. The V gene's germline CDR1 is DFQATT and CDR2 SNEGSKA (reference sequence). The CDR3 is 15 residues long. The CDR3 loop is CSARGGTAGANVLTF. The CDR3 bases are TGCAGTGCTAGGGGCGGGACGGCTGGGGCCAACGTCCTGACTTTC.

This clonotype came up many times. The chain uses TRBV27 and TRBJ2-3; tentatively, D is TRBD1 or TRBD2 (5 bases each). V lost 6 bases and J lost 2, with 6 bases in between. This CDR3 is built from 12 residues. The germline V gene encodes CDR1 MNHEY and CDR2 SMNVEV (reference sequence). The CDR3 DNA sequence: TGTGCCAGCAGGGGGGTCACAGATACGCAGTATTTT. Translated: CASRGVTDTQYF.

There are a few counts of this clonotype. V is TRBV27 and J is TRBJ1-4; D perhaps matches TRBD1 (6 bases). Trimming took off 8 bases at V and 8 bases at J, with 15 bases between the two ends. The CDR3 length is 13 residues. Germline CDR1 is MNHEY and CDR2 is SMNVEV (reference sequence). The CDR3 reads CASGAQGGEKLFF. In DNA form, the CDR3 reads TGTGCCAGCGGGGCACAGGGAGGCGAAAAACTGTTTTTT.

This clonotype appeared a few times. The chain recombines TRBV3-1 with TRBJ2-7, with 7 bases that match TRBD2. Germline assignment: CDR1 LGHDT and CDR2 YNNKEL (reference sequence). The CDR3 is 15 residues long. Trimming took 0 bases from V and 4 from J; bases not matched to a gene: 6. CDR3 bases: TGTGCCAGCAGCCAAGATTGGTCTAGCGGATACGAGCAGTACTTC. It specifies CASSQDWSSGYEQYF.

The rearrangement joins TRBV7-9 to TRBJ2-3; TRBD2 is a possible D gene (5 bases). Germline loops: CDR1 SEHNR, CDR2 FQNEAQ (reference sequence). V lost 4 bases and J lost 12, with 17 bases in between. CDR3 length: 13 amino acids. CDR3 nucleotide sequence: TGTGCCAGCAGCTCAATAGGACTCTCACTCCAGTATTTT. This encodes CASSSIGLSLQYF.